This TCR beta chain was identified in a study of cytomegalovirus exposure and HLA in healthy donors (dated by TCRdb to about 2017). Broadly, across the study: A later analysis indicated that the 90 to 150 validation repertoires were generated on the platform also employed for the 600 to 750 repertoires of the first cohort. The aim of the study was to test whether cataloging public T cell receptors could identify signatures of past pathogen exposure. Besides the first cohort of around 670 subjects, a separate validation cohort made up of around 120 different subjects was used. To predict cytomegalovirus infection status, the study combined high-throughput TCR immunosequencing, statistical association of individual TCRs with disease status, and machine learning.

The library was produced with the immunoSEQ multiplex PCR assay. The published analysis was carried out like this. A statistical classification framework was built to diagnose cytomegalovirus status from the catalog of TCR beta chain sequences. TCRdb provides this immuneACCESS table in a form limited to in-frame rearrangements. Some clones are lacking; in checked studies, under half of them reflect an unresolved V gene, and why the rest are absent is not known. V, J and clone size are those of that table, while D and trimming were read from the DNA. A total of about 360,000 clones appear in this sample, 86% of them only once. The ten biggest clones cover 0.65% to 0.95% of the sample. Broad study findings and their caveats: In vitro tests confirmed that a few of the cytomegalovirus-associated TCR beta chains recognize cytomegalovirus antigens. Cytomegalovirus status was reported to be diagnosed by the classifier with high specificity and sensitivity in both the original and validation cohorts. Most TCR sequences were seen in very few donors, while some public TCRs were found in many individuals. A total of roughly 160 TCR beta chains were listed by the study as associated with cytomegalovirus. The validation cohort had no HLA typing available for a later analysis, so co-occurrence within that cohort was assessed over all 130 or so repertoires. In a later analysis, TCRs clustered in the first cohort were found to also tend to co-occur in the 110 or so validation repertoires, with approximately 94% of cluster scores above 0. According to the authors, the approach could potentially be generalized to other disease states and immunological phenotypes.

Including cysteine and phenylalanine, the CDR3 has 16 amino acids. Only the CDR3 part of the read is kept: 48 bases, read in frame from the first base. V is pared back by 3 bases and J by 1 base, with 14 bases lying between the germline termini. CDR1 and CDR2 are read off the germline V gene as KGHSH and LQKENI. The donors were included in the validation cohort of roughly 120 subjects, a group kept apart from the roughly 690-subject first cohort. A word on this clone: Its antigen is currently not known. Base quality data are lacking; no much larger clone is found one base away.

This receptor was taken from a woman younger than 35 in good health and CMV-seronegative. The V gene is TRBV18 and the J gene is TRBJ2-3; TRBD2 is a weak D gene call, 5 bases matching. The sequencing sample was made of PBMCs. The CDR3 protein: CASSPDLRRGTDTQYF. At the DNA level, the sequence is TGTGCCAGCTCACCGGACTTACGAAGGGGCACAGATACGCAGTATTTT.